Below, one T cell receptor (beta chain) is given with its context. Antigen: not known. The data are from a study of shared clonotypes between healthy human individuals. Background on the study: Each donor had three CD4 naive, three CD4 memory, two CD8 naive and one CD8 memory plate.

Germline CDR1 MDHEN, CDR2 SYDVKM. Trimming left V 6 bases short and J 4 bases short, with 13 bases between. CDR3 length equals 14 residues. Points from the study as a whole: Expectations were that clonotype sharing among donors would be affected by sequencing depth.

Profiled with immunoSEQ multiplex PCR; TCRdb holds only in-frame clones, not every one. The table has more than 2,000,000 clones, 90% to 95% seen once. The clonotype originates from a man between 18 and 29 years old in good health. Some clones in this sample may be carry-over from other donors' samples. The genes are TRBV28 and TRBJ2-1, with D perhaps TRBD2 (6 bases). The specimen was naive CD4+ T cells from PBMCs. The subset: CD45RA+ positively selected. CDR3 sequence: CASRPGAGYNEQFF. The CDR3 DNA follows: TGTGCCAGCAGACCCGGGGCGGGGTACAATGAGCAGTTCTTC.